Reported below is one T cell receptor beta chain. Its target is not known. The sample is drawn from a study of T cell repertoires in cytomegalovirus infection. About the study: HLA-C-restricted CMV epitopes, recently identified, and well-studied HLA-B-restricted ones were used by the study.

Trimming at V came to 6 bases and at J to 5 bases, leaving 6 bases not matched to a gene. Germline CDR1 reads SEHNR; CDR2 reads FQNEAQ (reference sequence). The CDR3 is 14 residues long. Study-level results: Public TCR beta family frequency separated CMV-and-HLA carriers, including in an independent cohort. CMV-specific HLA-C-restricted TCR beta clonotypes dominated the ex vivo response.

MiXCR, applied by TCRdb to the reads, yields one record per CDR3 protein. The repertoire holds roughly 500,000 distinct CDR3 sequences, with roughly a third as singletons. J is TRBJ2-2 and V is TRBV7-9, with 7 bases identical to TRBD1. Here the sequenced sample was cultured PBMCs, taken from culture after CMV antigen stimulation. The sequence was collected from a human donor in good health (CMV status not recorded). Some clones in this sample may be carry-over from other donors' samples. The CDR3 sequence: CASSFTTGTGELFF. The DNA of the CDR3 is TGTGCCAGCAGTTTTACGACAGGGACCGGGGAGCTGTTTTTT. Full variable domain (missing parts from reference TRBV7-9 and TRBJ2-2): DTGVSQNPRHKITKRGQNVTFRCDPISEHNRLYWYRQTLGQGPEFLTYFQNEAQLEKSRLLSDRFSAERPKGSFSTLEIQRTEQGDSAMYLCASSFTTGTGELFFGEGSRLTVL.